This TCR beta chain was found in a study of CD8 T cells in ankylosing spondylitis. In regard to this clonotype: Its antigen is not known.

In making TCR beta libraries, quantitative 5'-RACE with molecular barcodes was used. MiXCR, run by TCRdb on the 5' RACE reads, gives a single entry per CDR3 protein. The data hold approximately 200,000 distinct CDR3 sequences, with 13% observed a single time. The CDR3 has 14 residues. The ends were cut back, 4 bases at V and 1 base at J, with 10 bases in the middle. Germline CDR1 LGHDT, CDR2 YNNKEL (reference sequence). Overall study results and limits: With a CD8+ phenotype, disease-linked clones were relatively rare in peripheral blood. A subset of motif variants has previously been described in the synovial fluid and blood of reactive arthritis. Disease-linked clones reportedly showed significant enrichment in matched ankylosing spondylitis synovial fluid.

The sequence derives from a male donor with ankylosing spondylitis or in good health (not recorded which). The sample taken for sequencing was blood, either unsorted or a sorted T cell fraction (not recorded which). V gene TRBV3-1 combines with J gene TRBJ1-1; no firm D call. The CDR3 sequence is CASSRSLENTEAFF. In nucleotides, the CDR3 is TGTGCCAGCAGCCGCTCGTTGGAGAACACTGAAGCTTTCTTT.